A single sample is the source of the 9 T cell receptor beta chains below, sequenced in a study of cytomegalovirus exposure and HLA in healthy donors. Both 60 Vbeta primers and 13 Jbeta primers went into the PCR. Clones were sequenced by immunoSEQ multiplex PCR, and TCRdb holds only the in-frame ones, with some missing. This sample's table reports around 140,000 clones. What was sequenced was PBMCs. These receptor sequences come from a woman in her forties in good health and CMV-seronegative.

The gene calls are TRBV25-1 and TRBJ1-5, with no clear D. In germline, CDR1 is MGHDK, CDR2 SYGVNS. Deletions cut 8 bases from V and 4 bases from J, with 15 bases between. CDR3 length equals 14 residues. As DNA, the CDR3 is TGTGCCAGCGGATCTGGGCAGACGAATCAGCCCCAGCATTTT. It encodes CASGSGQTNQPQHF. Filled out from reference TRBV25-1 and TRBJ1-5, the complete variable domain reads EADIYQTPRYLVIGTGKKITLECSQTMGHDKMYWYQQDPGMELHLIHYSYGVNSTEKGDLSSESTVSRIRTEHFPLTLESARPSHTSQYLCASGSGQTNQPQHFGDGTRLSIL.

The chain has TRBV18 and TRBJ1-2, with 9 bases identical to TRBD1. The CDR3 runs to 14 residues. Germline V lookup: CDR1 KGHSH, CDR2 LQKENI. V trimming: 3 bases; J trimming: 2 bases; junction bases outside the gene matches: 1. CDR3 nucleotide sequence: TGTGCCAGCTCACCGGGGACAGGGAACTATGGCTACACCTTC. This codes for CASSPGTGNYGYTF.

A note on this clone: This sample also contains other DNA sequences that code for the same CDR3. The chain couples TRBV4-3 to TRBJ1-2; no reliable D call. The CDR3 loop spans 14 amino acids. V gave up 2 bases and J gave up 8 bases, with 15 bases separating them. Germline lookup yields CDR1 LGHNA and CDR2 YSLEER. DNA for the CDR3: TGCGCCAGCAGCCAAAGGGAGGTTCTCTACGGCTACACCTTC. It is translated as CASSQREVLYGYTF.

V is TRBV7-8 and J is TRBJ1-5, with 12 nucleotides matching TRBD1. The CDR3 extends over 15 amino acids. J was trimmed by 9 bases and V by 5 bases; bases with no gene match: 8. The germline gives CDR1 SGHVS, CDR2 FQNEAQ. CDR3 sequence reads: CASSPSGQGAGPQHF. CDR3 sequence (DNA): TGTGCCAGCAGCCCTTCGGGACAGGGGGCAGGGCCCCAGCATTTT.

The rearrangement links TRBV11-2 to TRBJ2-7, with D possibly matching TRBD2 (5 bases). The germline V gene encodes CDR1 SGHAT and CDR2 FQNNGV. This CDR3 comprises 13 residues. V was trimmed by 5 bases and J by 5 bases, leaving 13 bases between them. The CDR3 reads CASSLVGGDEQYF. Here the CDR3 DNA reads TGTGCCAGCAGCCTCGTCGGAGGAGACGAGCAGTACTTC.

The chain has TRBV19 and TRBJ1-2, with D possibly being TRBD1 (6 bases). V dropped 7 bases and J dropped 4 bases, with 16 bases sitting between them. Germline loops: CDR1 LNHDA, CDR2 SQIVND (reference sequence). CDR3 size: 14 residues. CDR3 in DNA: TGTGCCAGTAAGAGCCCCACAGGGACCTATGGCTACACCTTC. Protein sequence: CASKSPTGTYGYTF.

J is TRBJ2-1 and V is TRBV18, with D perhaps TRBD1 (5 bases). This CDR3 has 17 amino acids. CDR1 is KGHSH, CDR2 LQKENI, per germline. The V end lost 3 bases, the J end lost 5 bases, and 20 bases lay between the germline ends. CDR3 region: CASSPRLGRVFDNEQFF. CDR3 bases: TGTGCCAGCTCACCCAGGCTGGGGCGAGTTTTCGACAATGAGCAGTTCTTC. The variable domain in full, completed from reference TRBV18 and TRBJ2-1, reads NAGVMQNPRHLVRRRGQEARLRCSPMKGHSHVYWYRQLPEEGLKFMVYLQKENIIDESGMPKERFSAEFPKEGPSILRIQQVVRGDSAAYFCASSPRLGRVFDNEQFFGPGTRLTVL.

The J gene is TRBJ2-3, the V gene TRBV7-2; tentative D call: TRBD1 (6 bases). Trimming took off 5 bases at V and 0 bases at J, with 9 bases between the two ends. The CDR3 contains 14 residues. Germline V CDR1 and CDR2: SGHTA, FQGNSA. CDR3 sequence: CASSPDRSTDTQYF. For the CDR3, the DNA is TGTGCCAGCAGCCCAGACAGGAGCACAGATACGCAGTATTTT.

The chain combines TRBV4-1 with TRBJ2-7, with TRBD1 matching 7 bases. V lost 1 base and J lost 3; bases outside the gene matches: 9. This CDR3 comprises 16 residues. Germline lookup yields CDR1 MGHRA and CDR2 YSYEKL. The CDR3 loop reads CASSQASGQTVYEQYF. The DNA of the CDR3 is TGCGCCAGCAGCCAAGCCTCGGGACAGACAGTCTACGAGCAGTACTTC.